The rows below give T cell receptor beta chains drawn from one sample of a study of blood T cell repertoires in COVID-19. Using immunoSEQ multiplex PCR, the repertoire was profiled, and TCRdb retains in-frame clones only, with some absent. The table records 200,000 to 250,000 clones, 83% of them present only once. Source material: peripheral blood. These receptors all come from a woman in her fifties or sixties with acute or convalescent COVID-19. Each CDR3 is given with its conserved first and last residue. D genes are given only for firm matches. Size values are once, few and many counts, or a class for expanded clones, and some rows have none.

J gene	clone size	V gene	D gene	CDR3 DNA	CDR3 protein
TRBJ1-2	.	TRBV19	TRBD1	TGTGCCAGTAGTGCGGGACAGCGATATGGCTACACCTTC	CASSAGQRYGYTF
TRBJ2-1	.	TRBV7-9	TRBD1	TGTGCCAGCAGCCCCCAGGGACAGGGGTCGGAGCAGTTCTTC	CASSPQGQGSEQFF
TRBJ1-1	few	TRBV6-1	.	TGTGCCAGCAGTGAAAGACAGGATGGAGGTGGTGAAGCTTTCTTT	CASSERQDGGGEAFF
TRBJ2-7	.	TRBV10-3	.	TGTGCCATCAGCACCGGGACACCCTCGGCAGAGCAGTACTTC	CAISTGTPSAEQYF
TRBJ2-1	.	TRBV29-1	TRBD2	TGCAGCGTTGAGCAGGCGGCGGGAGCTGAGCAGTTCTTC	CSVEQAAGAEQFF
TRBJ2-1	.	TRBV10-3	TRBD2	TGTGCCATCAGGACCACGGGACTAGTGGGCAATGAGCAGTTCTTC	CAIRTTGLVGNEQFF
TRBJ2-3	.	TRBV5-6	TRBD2	TGTGCCAGCAGCTGGGGACTAGCGGGAGCGGGGGATACGCAGTATTTT	CASSWGLAGAGDTQYF
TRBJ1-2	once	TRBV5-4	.	TGTGCCAGCAGCTTGACTACAGGGTATCCCTATGGCTACACCTTC	CASSLTTGYPYGYTF
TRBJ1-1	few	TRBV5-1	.	TGCGCCAGCAGCTTAAAGGGGGAAGCGAACACTGAAGCTTTCTTT	CASSLKGEANTEAFF
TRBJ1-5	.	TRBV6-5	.	TGTGCCAGCAGTTCGACAAGGGGGGGTAATCAGCCCCAGCATTTT	CASSSTRGGNQPQHF
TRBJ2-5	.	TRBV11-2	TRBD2	TGTGCCAGCAGCCCAGCGGGACGGCTCTACCAAGAGACCCAGTACTTC	CASSPAGRLYQETQYF
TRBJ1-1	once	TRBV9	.	TGTGCCAGCAGCGCTCAGGTGGGGCAGGAAGCTTTCTTT	CASSAQVGQEAFF
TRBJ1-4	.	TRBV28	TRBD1	TGTGCCAGCACACGGGACAGGGGTGAAAAACTGTTTTTT	CASTRDRGEKLFF
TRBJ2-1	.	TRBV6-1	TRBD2	TGTGCCAGCAGTAAAGCGGGAGGTCAAAATGAGCAGTTCTTC	CASSKAGGQNEQFF
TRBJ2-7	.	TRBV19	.	TGTGCCAGTAGTATACAGGGGGGATACCCCTACGAGCAGTACTTC	CASSIQGGYPYEQYF
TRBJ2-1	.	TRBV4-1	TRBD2	TGCGCCAGCAGCCAATTCCAGCGGGAGGGCGATGAGCAGTTCTTC	CASSQFQREGDEQFF
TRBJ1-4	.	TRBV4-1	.	TGCGCCAGCAGCCAGTTTAGACAGGAAGAAAAACTGTTTTTT	CASSQFRQEEKLFF
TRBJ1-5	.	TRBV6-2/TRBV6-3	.	TGTGCCAGCAGTTACGGGCAGGATCAGCCCCAGCATTTT	CASSYGQDQPQHF
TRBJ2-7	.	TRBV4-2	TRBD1	TGTGCCAGCAGCCTGGACAGGGCCTCCTACGAGCAGTACTTC	CASSLDRASYEQYF
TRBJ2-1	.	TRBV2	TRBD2	TGTGCCAGCGGAGGACTAGCGGGCCTCTCCTACAATGAGCAGTTCTTC	CASGGLAGLSYNEQFF
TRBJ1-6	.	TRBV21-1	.	TGTGCCAGCAGCAAGGGACAATGTCTCTCCTCAAGCTCACCCCTCCACTTT	CASSKGQCLSSSSPLHF
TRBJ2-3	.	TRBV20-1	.	TGCAGTGCTAGTGGGAGGGGGGGCCTGACAGATACGCAGTATTTT	CSASGRGGLTDTQYF
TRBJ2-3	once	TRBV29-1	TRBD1	TGCAGCGTTGAAGGGGACAGGGACCACACAGATACGCAGTATTTT	CSVEGDRDHTDTQYF
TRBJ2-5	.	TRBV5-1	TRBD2	TGCGCCAGCAGCTTCGGCGGGAGGCCGGAAGAGACCCAGTACTTC	CASSFGGRPEETQYF